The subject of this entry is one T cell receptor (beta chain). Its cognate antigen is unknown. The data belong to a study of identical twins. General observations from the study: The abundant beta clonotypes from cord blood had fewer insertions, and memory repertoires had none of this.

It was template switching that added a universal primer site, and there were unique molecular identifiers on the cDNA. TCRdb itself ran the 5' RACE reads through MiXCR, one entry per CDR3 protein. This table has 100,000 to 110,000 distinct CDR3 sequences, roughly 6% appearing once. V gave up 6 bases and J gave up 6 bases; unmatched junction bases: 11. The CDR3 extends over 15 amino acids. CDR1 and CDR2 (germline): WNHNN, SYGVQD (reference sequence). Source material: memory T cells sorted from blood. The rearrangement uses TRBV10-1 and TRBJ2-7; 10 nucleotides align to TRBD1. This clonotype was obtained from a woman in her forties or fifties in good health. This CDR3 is CASSYGTGALSEQYF. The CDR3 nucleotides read TGCGCCAGCAGCTACGGGACAGGGGCCCTGAGCGAGCAGTACTTC.